This entry lists 30 T cell receptor beta chains sequenced from one sample in a study of CD8 T cells in Susac syndrome. Random hexamers were used to reverse transcribe an amount of roughly 0.45 to 1 ug RNA. TCRdb redid the calling of the immunoSEQ multiplex PCR reads with MiXCR, one entry per CDR3 protein. The data show approximately 210,000 distinct CDR3 sequences, approximately 94% seen once. What was sequenced was CD4+ T cells from PBMCs. The source is a human donor with Susac syndrome.

V is TRBV7-9 and J is TRBJ2-5; the match to TRBD2 covers 8 bases. Germline values: CDR1 SEHNR, CDR2 FQNEAQ (reference sequence). V lost 5 bases, J lost 5 bases, and 10 bases stayed unmatched. The length of the CDR3 is 15 residues. The DNA for the CDR3 is TGTGCCAGCAGCCCTACCCGGGGGGGCCCGGAGACCCAGTACTTC. Translating gives CASSPTRGGPETQYF.

This chain uses TRBV14 with TRBJ1-1, with D perhaps TRBD1 (6 bases). Trimming removed 2 bases at V and 12 bases at J, with 19 bases between. The germline gives CDR1 SGHDN, CDR2 FVKESK. CDR3 length: 14 residues. DNA of the CDR3: TGTGCCAGCAGCCAAATCGGGCGGGACATTTTTTCTTTCTTT. Translated: CASSQIGRDIFSFF.

CDR3 nucleotide sequence: TGCGCCAGCAGCCAAATGGGGACAGCTAACTATGGCTACACCTTC. This codes for CASSQMGTANYGYTF. This chain uses TRBV4-3 with TRBJ1-2, with 7 positions matching TRBD1. V gave up 2 bases and J gave up 0 bases; unmatched junction bases: 3. CDR3 size: 15 residues. Germline CDR1 reads LGHNA; CDR2 reads YSLEER.

CDR3 sequence reads: CASIKGGNQPQHF. CDR3 in DNA: TGTGCCAGCATAAAAGGGGGGAATCAGCCCCAGCATTTT. The chain employs TRBV12-3 or TRBV12-4 and TRBJ1-5, with D possibly TRBD1 on 6 matching bases. V dropped 7 bases and J dropped 4 bases, with 11 bases sitting between them. This CDR3 is built from 13 residues.

This rearrangement joins TRBV5-1 to TRBJ2-5; D unclear. Germline CDR1 SGHRS, CDR2 YFSETQ. The CDR3 is 12 residues long. V lost 4 bases to trimming and J lost 4 bases, with 8 bases between them. The CDR3 loop reads CASSAPRETQYF. The CDR3 nucleotides read TGCGCCAGCAGCGCCCCCAGAGAGACCCAGTACTTC.

This rearrangement joins TRBV30 to TRBJ1-1; D ambiguous. Germline CDR1 is GTSNPN and CDR2 is SVGIG (reference sequence). The V end was cut by 2 bases, the J end by 7 bases, with 5 bases between. The CDR3 contains 10 residues. CDR3 protein: CAWSSYEAFF. The CDR3 DNA reads TGTGCCTGGAGTTCGTATGAAGCTTTCTTT.

The genes are TRBV6-2 or TRBV6-3 and TRBJ2-5, with TRBD1 matching 7 bases. There are 19 residues in the CDR3. Germline assignment: CDR1 MNHEY and CDR2 SVGEGT. The V segment lost 0 bases and the J segment 5 bases; nucleotides outside the gene matches: 18. CDR3 region: CASSYSTLARAEDRETQYF. CDR3 nucleotide sequence: TGTGCCAGCAGTTACTCGACCCTAGCCAGGGCGGAGGACAGGGAGACCCAGTACTTC.

The chain has TRBV4-3 and TRBJ1-2, with 7 bases matching TRBD1. Unmatched junction bases numbered 7, after V lost 4 bases and J lost 5 bases. The CDR3 length is 14 residues. Germline V gene sequence: CDR1 LGHNA, CDR2 YSLEER. The CDR3 is CASSPRQGLYGYTF. The CDR3 bases are TGCGCCAGCAGCCCAAGACAGGGTCTGTATGGCTACACCTTC.

The rearrangement links TRBV20-1 to TRBJ2-3; a possible D gene is TRBD2 (6 bases). CDR1 is DFQATT, CDR2 SNEGSKA, per germline (reference sequence). Trimming took 1 base from V and 6 from J, leaving 14 bases between them. CDR3 length equals 14 residues. CDR3 amino acids: CSARVAGLGDTQYF. CDR3 in DNA: TGCAGTGCTAGAGTGGCGGGGCTGGGGGATACGCAGTATTTT.

About this clonotype itself: At one end the junction does not follow the germline gene, possibly because of a read error. CDR3 DNA sequence: TGTGCCAGCAGTATAGCCCGGCTGCTTAATGAAAAACTGTTTTTT. Translating it yields CASSIARLLNEKLFF. The chain has TRBV12-3 or TRBV12-4 and TRBJ1-4; D unresolved. This CDR3 is 15 amino acids long.

The chain employs TRBV20-1 and TRBJ2-5; D perhaps matches TRBD2 (6 bases). The CDR3 is made up of 14 amino acids. V lost 2 bases and J lost 5, with 15 bases in between. Per the germline V gene, CDR1 is DFQATT and CDR2 is SNEGSKA (reference sequence). Here the CDR3 DNA reads TGCAGTGCTAGACCCACGTGGGGGGAGGAGACCCAGTACTTC. Translation: CSARPTWGEETQYF.

The chain combines TRBV20-1 with TRBJ1-6, with D tentatively TRBD1 (6 bases). The CDR3 contains 16 residues. V was shortened by 0 bases and J by 5 bases, with 14 bases between the two germline ends. Germline CDR1 reads DFQATT; CDR2 reads SNEGSKA (reference sequence). Written as DNA, the CDR3 is TGCAGTGCTAGAGATGGGGGGCCCTATGATAATTCACCCCTCCACTTT. Translation: CSARDGGPYDNSPLHF.

A single count supports this clonotype. The chain links TRBV20-1 to TRBJ1-5; D not certain. V was pared by 1 base and J by 0 bases, with 7 bases between. The CDR3 has 14 amino acids. Germline CDR1 is DFQATT and CDR2 is SNEGSKA (reference sequence). The CDR3 here is CSARAGSSNQPQHF. The DNA for the CDR3 is TGCAGTGCTAGAGCGGGGAGTAGCAATCAGCCCCAGCATTTT.

The V gene is TRBV20-1, the J gene TRBJ2-2; 8 bases are a match to TRBD2. The length of the CDR3 is 14 residues. Losses at the gene ends were 6 bases for V and 3 bases for J; bases not matched to a gene: 6. CDR1 and CDR2 (germline): DFQATT, SNEGSKA (reference sequence). In nucleotides, the CDR3 is TGCAGTGCATTAGCGGGGAGACACACCGGGGAGCTGTTTTTT. Protein product: CSALAGRHTGELFF.

The chain links TRBV5-4 to TRBJ1-1; 7 bases are a match to TRBD1. The V gene's germline CDR1 is SGHNT and CDR2 YYREEE (reference sequence). This CDR3 has 15 amino acids. J lost 7 bases, V lost 4 bases, and 13 bases had no gene match. This chain's CDR3 is CASSPPPSDRIEAFF. The CDR3 DNA reads TGTGCCAGCAGCCCACCTCCGTCGGACAGGATTGAAGCTTTCTTT.

The chain uses TRBV6-2 or TRBV6-3 and TRBJ1-1, with TRBD1 as a possible D gene (5 bases). Per the germline V gene, CDR1 is MNHEY and CDR2 is SVGEGT. The V end was cut by 0 bases, the J end by 1 base, with 9 bases between. CDR3 length: 15 amino acids. The CDR3 DNA follows: TGTGCCAGCAGTTACTCGAGACAGAGGAACACTGAAGCTTTCTTT. It encodes CASSYSRQRNTEAFF.

This clonotype was recorded only once. The V gene is TRBV2, the J gene TRBJ1-2, with 7 bases lining up with TRBD1. V was clipped by 1 base and J by 4 bases; unmatched bases: 3. The germline gives CDR1 SNHLY, CDR2 FYNNEI. The CDR3 contains 14 residues. The CDR3 nucleotides read TGTGCCAGCAGTGAAGACAGGGGACTCTATGGCTACACCTTC. This translates into CASSEDRGLYGYTF.

In nucleotides, the CDR3 is TGCAGTGCCGCCGGGACACCCAACTATGGCTACACCTTC. The encoded protein is CSAAGTPNYGYTF. The rearrangement links TRBV20-1 to TRBJ1-2; D perhaps matches TRBD1 (6 bases). Per germline, CDR1 DFQATT and CDR2 SNEGSKA (reference sequence). Trimming stripped 6 bases from V and 2 bases from J, with 13 bases between. This CDR3 contains 13 residues.

The chain combines TRBV7-2 with TRBJ2-5; a possible D gene is TRBD1 (6 bases). Trimming took off 4 bases at V and 2 bases at J, with 11 bases between the two ends. CDR1 and CDR2 (germline): SGHTA, FQGNSA. The CDR3 runs to 14 residues. DNA for the CDR3: TGTGCCAGCAGCTATAACGGACAGCAAGAGACCCAGTACTTC. Translating gives CASSYNGQQETQYF.

Only one count was recorded for this clonotype. This chain links TRBV7-9 with TRBJ2-5, with D possibly matching TRBD2 (7 bases). Germline CDR1 reads SEHNR; CDR2 reads FQNEAQ (reference sequence). There are 15 residues in the CDR3. Deletions cut 5 bases from V and 5 bases from J, with 18 bases between. The CDR3 loop reads CASSRGDTFAETQYF. CDR3 DNA sequence: TGTGCCAGCAGCCGGGGGGACACTTTCGCGGAGACCCAGTACTTC.

The V gene is TRBV30, the J gene TRBJ1-4; D is unresolved. Germline CDR1 GTSNPN, CDR2 SVGIG (reference sequence). This CDR3 contains 16 residues. V shed 2 bases and J shed 8 bases, with 21 bases lying between them. The CDR3 here is CAWSPSRTASNEKLFF. The CDR3 DNA sequence: TGTGCCTGGAGTCCCTCCCGAACAGCTTCGAACGAAAAACTGTTTTTT.

The chain couples TRBV5-1 to TRBJ2-1; TRBD1 aligns across 10 bases. V dropped 4 bases and J dropped 2; count of bases not matched to a gene: 3. There are 15 residues in the CDR3. Germline CDR1 reads SGHRS; CDR2 reads YFSETQ. The CDR3, as DNA: TGCGCCAGCAGCGGACAGGGGGTTACCTACAATGAGCAGTTCTTC. Encoded protein: CASSGQGVTYNEQFF.

This clonotype appeared a single time. The CDR3 nucleotides read TGCAGCGTTGAAGATCCGGGGGGCTCCTACGAGCAGTACTTC. Its translation: CSVEDPGGSYEQYF. The V gene is TRBV29-1, the J gene TRBJ2-7; 7 bases map to TRBD2. There are 14 residues in the CDR3. The V gene's germline CDR1 is SQVTM and CDR2 ANQGSEA. V was clipped by 0 bases and J by 0 bases; unmatched bases: 2.

The V call is TRBV25-1, the J call TRBJ2-2, with TRBD1 matching 7 bases. CDR1 MGHDK and CDR2 SYGVNS come from the germline V gene. V gave up 7 bases and J gave up 0 bases; unmatched junction bases: 5. The CDR3 runs to 15 residues. The CDR3 DNA sequence: TGTGCCAGCACCGTGACAGGGTCGAACACCGGGGAGCTGTTTTTT. Its protein product is CASTVTGSNTGELFF.

The J gene is TRBJ1-1, the V gene TRBV29-1; D is ambiguous. This CDR3 has 14 residues. Germline lookup yields CDR1 SQVTM and CDR2 ANQGSEA. V dropped 0 bases and J dropped 4 bases, with 12 bases sitting between them. CDR3 nucleotide sequence: TGCAGCGTTGAAGAAGGCATAGTAGGCACTGAAGCTTTCTTT. Translated: CSVEEGIVGTEAFF.

The chain joins TRBV30 to TRBJ1-4, with D possibly matching TRBD1 (5 bases). The CDR3 has 15 amino acids. Trimming removed 0 bases at V and 4 bases at J, with 12 bases between. CDR1 and CDR2 (germline): GTSNPN, SVGIG (reference sequence). CDR3 coding DNA: TGTGCCTGGAGTGTACAAGCGGGGGGTAATGAAAAACTGTTTTTT. Translation gives CAWSVQAGGNEKLFF.

The rearrangement joins TRBV29-1 to TRBJ2-3, with 9 bases fitting TRBD1. With V trimmed by 3 bases and J by 5 bases, 9 bases remained unmatched. Germline lookup yields CDR1 SQVTM and CDR2 ANQGSEA. CDR3 length equals 15 residues. The CDR3 DNA follows: TGCAGCGTTGAGTCGGACAGGGGCACGAGAGATACGCAGTATTTT. Protein product: CSVESDRGTRDTQYF.

This chain uses TRBV27 with TRBJ1-5; D possibly corresponds to TRBD1 (6 bases). V gave up 4 bases and J gave up 5 bases, with 9 bases separating them. This CDR3 has 13 residues. Germline CDR1 and CDR2: MNHEY and SMNVEV (reference sequence). The CDR3 DNA sequence: TGTGCCAGCAGTTCGGGACACTATCAGCCCCAGCATTTT. Encoded protein: CASSSGHYQPQHF.

The chain employs TRBV9 and TRBJ1-2; D uncertain. Trimming took 4 bases from V and 3 from J, leaving 16 bases between them. Germline lookup yields CDR1 SGDLS and CDR2 YYNGEE. This CDR3 comprises 15 residues. This CDR3 is CASSPRQRADYGYTF. The CDR3 DNA is TGTGCCAGCAGCCCCCGGCAACGGGCAGACTATGGCTACACCTTC. The complete variable domain, with remaining parts taken from reference TRBV9 and TRBJ1-2, reads DSGVTQTPKHLITATGQRVTLRCSPRSGDLSVYWYQQSLDQGLQFLIQYYNGEERAKGNILERFSAQQFPDLHSELNLSSLELGDSALYFCASSPRQRADYGYTFGSGTRLTVV.

The rearrangement joins TRBV5-1 to TRBJ2-6; 8 bases match TRBD1. This CDR3 contains 18 residues. The germline gives CDR1 SGHRS, CDR2 YFSETQ. J lost 0 bases, V lost 4 bases, and 9 bases had no gene match. CDR3 coding DNA: TGCGCCAGCAGCCCCGGGGGACAGGTCCGCTCTGGGGCCAACGTCCTGACTTTC. Translated, it gives CASSPGGQVRSGANVLTF.